There are a few counts of the clone carrying this TCR beta chain. Sampled blood was obtained at baseline, cycle 4 day 1, and cycle 7 day 1. The data were taken from a study of OX40 agonist ivuxolimab in advanced cancers. In the study overall: One hepatocellular carcinoma and a couple of cutaneous melanoma patients partially responded.

CDR3 length: 17 residues. V was clipped by 3 bases and J by 2 bases, with 16 bases between them. Germline V gene data show CDR1 as SGHAT and CDR2 as FQNNGV. TCRdb's table, derived via immunoSEQ multiplex PCR, lists solely in-frame clones and lacks some. Here the sample spans 25,000 to 35,000 clones, approximately 81% being singletons. The receptor was derived from an adult with an advanced solid tumor such as melanoma, head and neck, liver or kidney cancer. The chain uses TRBV11-2 and TRBJ2-2, with a tentative D call TRBD1 (6 bases). The sequencing used CD4+ or CD8+ T cells sorted from blood, collected in a trial of the OX40 agonist ivuxolimab. The CDR3 protein is CASSFPKGHDNTGELFF. CDR3 sequence (DNA): TGTGCCAGCAGCTTTCCGAAGGGACACGATAACACCGGGGAGCTGTTTTTT.